Sequencing of this T cell receptor (beta chain) was carried out in a study of shared T cell receptors in the human thymus. Germline V gene data show CDR1 as DFQATT and CDR2 as SNEGSKA (reference sequence). The CDR3 length is 10 residues. With V trimmed by 6 bases and J by 12 bases, 7 bases remained unmatched. TCRdb keeps only in-frame clones here, not all; method: immunoSEQ multiplex PCR. The sample shows approximately 660,000 clones, over 75% of them seen only once. The same data also contributed to another study, on human thymus T cells. As that study records: The donor group consisted of healthy Finnish infants who were having corrective surgery for congenital heart defects. Thymus tissue was removed during corrective cardiac surgery. Repertoires from thymus and blood appeared to show biased V and J gene usage. Overlap was high between thymic repertoires from unrelated individuals, as reported in related research.

The clonotype originates from a boy under two years old with a congenital heart defect. The sequencing sample was made of thymocytes. The V call is TRBV20-1, the J call TRBJ1-1, with TRBD1 matching 7 bases. This chain's CDR3 is CSAVRGLTFF. In DNA, the CDR3 is TGCAGTGCGGTCAGGGGGTTGACTTTCTTT.